Described below is a single T cell receptor beta chain sequence and its context. Its antigen is unknown. The junction had 6 bases not matched to a gene; V was cut back by 1 base and J by 6 bases. CDR3 length: 14 amino acids. Germline V gives CDR1 LGHNA, CDR2 YSLEER. The data were taken from a study of molecular identifiers for immune sequencing clone quantification. Study-wide results and caveats: Clonotypes topping 20 RNA copies carried over 99% of effector molecules but under 1% of naive ones.

MiXCR, applied by TCRdb to the PCR reads, yields one record per CDR3 protein. The sample carries roughly 300,000 distinct CDR3 sequences, under 25% recorded once. Sequenced material: naive CD8+ T cells from blood, with Jurkat cell RNA spiked in. Subset indicated: FACS-sorted CD8+CD4-CCR7+CD45RA+ naive T cells. The sequence was obtained from a human donor in good health. Some libraries in this study had Jurkat cell RNA spiked in. The V call is TRBV4-3, the J call TRBJ2-7; 7 bases are a match to TRBD1. The CDR3 nucleotides read TGCGCCAGCAGCCAAGGTGTGACAGGGATCGAGCAGTACTTC. Amino acids: CASSQGVTGIEQYF.